This T cell receptor (beta chain) is drawn from a study of cytomegalovirus exposure and HLA in healthy donors. Both 60 Vbeta primers and 13 Jbeta primers went into the PCR. TCRdb keeps only in-frame clones here, not all; method: immunoSEQ multiplex PCR. The sample lists approximately 110,000 clones, 55% to 75% occurring once. This CDR3 is 14 amino acids long. V trimming: 0 bases; J trimming: 10 bases; junction bases outside the gene matches: 6. Germline loops: CDR1 LNHNV, CDR2 YYDKDF (reference sequence). V gene TRBV15 combines with J gene TRBJ2-3; 8 nucleotides line up with TRBD2. The material sequenced was PBMCs. The sequence was obtained from a man younger than 40 in good health and CMV-seropositive. This chain's CDR3 is CATSRDPRGGSQYF. The CDR3 DNA follows: TGTGCCACCAGCAGAGATCCACGCGGGGGGTCGCAGTATTTT.